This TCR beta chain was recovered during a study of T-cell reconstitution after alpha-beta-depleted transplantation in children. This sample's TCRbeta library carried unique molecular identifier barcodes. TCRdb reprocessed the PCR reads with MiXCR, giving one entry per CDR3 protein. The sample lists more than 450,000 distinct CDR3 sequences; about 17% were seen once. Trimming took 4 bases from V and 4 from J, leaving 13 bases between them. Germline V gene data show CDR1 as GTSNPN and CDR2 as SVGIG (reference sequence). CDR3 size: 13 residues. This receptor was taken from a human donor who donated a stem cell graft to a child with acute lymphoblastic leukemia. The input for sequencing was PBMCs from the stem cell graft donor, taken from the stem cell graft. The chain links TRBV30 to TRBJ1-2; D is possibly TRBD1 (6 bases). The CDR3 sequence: CAWTLRGGYGYTF. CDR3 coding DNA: TGTGCCTGGACCTTAAGGGGGGGCTATGGCTACACCTTC.